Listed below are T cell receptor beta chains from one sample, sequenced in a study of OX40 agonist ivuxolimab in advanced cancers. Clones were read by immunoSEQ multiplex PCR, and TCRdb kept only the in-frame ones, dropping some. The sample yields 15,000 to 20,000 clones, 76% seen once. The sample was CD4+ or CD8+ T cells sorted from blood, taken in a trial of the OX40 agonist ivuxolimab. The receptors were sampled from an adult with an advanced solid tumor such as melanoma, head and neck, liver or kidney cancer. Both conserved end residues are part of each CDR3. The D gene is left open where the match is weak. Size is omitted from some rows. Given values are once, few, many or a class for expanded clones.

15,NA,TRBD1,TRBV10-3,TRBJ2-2,CAIRETGENTGELFF,TGTGCCATCAGGGAGACAGGGGAGAACACCGGGGAGCTGTTTTTT
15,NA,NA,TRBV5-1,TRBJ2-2,CASSLTGPNTGELFF,TGCGCCAGCAGCTTGACAGGGCCCAACACCGGGGAGCTGTTTTTT
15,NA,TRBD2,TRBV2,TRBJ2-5,CASSDRTSGKETQYF,TGTGCCAGCAGTGATAGGACTAGCGGAAAAGAGACCCAGTACTTC
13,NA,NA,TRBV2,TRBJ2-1,CASSQGANGQQFF,TGTGCCAGCAGTCAAGGGGCGAATGGACAGCAGTTCTTC
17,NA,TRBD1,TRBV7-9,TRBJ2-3,CASSVGEANRGTDTQYF,TGTGCCAGCAGCGTGGGGGAGGCCAACAGGGGGACAGATACGCAGTATTTT
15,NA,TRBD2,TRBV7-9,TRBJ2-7,CASSLVRGEAYEQYF,TGTGCCAGCAGCTTAGTACGGGGGGAAGCCTACGAGCAGTACTTC
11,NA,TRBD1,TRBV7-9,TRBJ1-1,CASSFDRDAFF,TGTGCCAGCAGCTTTGACAGGGATGCTTTCTTT
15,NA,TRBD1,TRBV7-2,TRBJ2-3,CASSLATGVTDTQYF,TGTGCCAGCAGCTTAGCGACAGGGGTCACAGATACGCAGTATTTT
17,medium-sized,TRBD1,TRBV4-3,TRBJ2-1,CASSQRIQGTLDNEQFF,TGCGCCAGCAGCCAACGTATACAGGGGACCCTAGACAATGAGCAGTTCTTC
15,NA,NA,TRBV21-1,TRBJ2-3,CGTGGGRTSTDTQYF,TGTGGGACAGGTGGGGGCCGGACTAGCACAGATACGCAGTATTTT
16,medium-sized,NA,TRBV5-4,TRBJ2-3,CASSPWGGGDTDTQYF,TGTGCCAGCAGCCCATGGGGGGGCGGGGACACAGATACGCAGTATTTT
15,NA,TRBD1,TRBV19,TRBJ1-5,CASSPVVAGGQPQHF,TGTGCCAGTAGTCCGGTCGTCGCAGGGGGGCAGCCCCAGCATTTT
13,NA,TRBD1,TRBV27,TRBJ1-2,CASSLGTGNDYTF,TGTGCCAGCAGTTTAGGGACAGGGAATGACTACACCTTC